This T cell receptor beta chain is from a study of technical replicates of blood from a few donors. The CDR3 loop spans 14 amino acids. CDR1 LGHNA and CDR2 YSLEER come from the germline V gene. Losses at the gene ends were 3 bases for V and 3 bases for J; bases not matched to a gene: 4. Assay: immunoSEQ multiplex PCR; the TCRdb copy retains only in-frame clones and omits some. The table has approximately 58,000 clones, 86% seen once; the top ten hold about 5%. The rearrangement links TRBV4-3 to TRBJ1-1; TRBD1 matches at 7 bases. The TCR was taken from a human donor in good health. Some clones in this sample may be carry-over from other donors' samples. The specimen sequenced was PBMCs. The CDR3 here is CASSQQTGDTEAFF. CDR3 bases: TGCGCCAGCAGCCAGCAAACAGGGGACACTGAAGCTTTCTTT.